The 23 T cell receptor beta chains in this list originate from one sample, sequenced in a study of radiotherapy plus CTLA-4 blockade in lung cancer. TCRdb's copy holds only in-frame clones and misses some; the assay was immunoSEQ multiplex PCR. The table includes around 45,000 clones, over 75% detected once. Specimen: peripheral blood, collected from a patient treated with radiotherapy plus ipilimumab. These receptors were obtained from a human donor with non-small cell lung cancer whose response to radiotherapy plus ipilimumab could not be evaluated.

V usage is TRBV10-3 and J usage is TRBJ2-7; no reliable D call. This CDR3 has 14 residues. The germline V gene has CDR1 ENHRY and CDR2 SYGVKD. Trimming cost V 5 bases and J 0 bases, with 11 bases left between them. CDR3 nucleotide sequence: TGTGCCATCAGTAATGACAAGAGCTCCTACGAGCAGTACTTC. This sequence encodes CAISNDKSSYEQYF.

The rearrangement uses TRBV25-1 and TRBJ2-1; 10 nucleotides agree with TRBD2. There are 16 residues in the CDR3. The germline V gene encodes CDR1 MGHDK and CDR2 SYGVNS. Trimming cost V 5 bases and J 9 bases; bases outside gene matches: 13. CDR3 nucleotides: TGTGCCAGCAGTAATGGTAATCAGCGGGGGGGAACTGAGCAGTTCTTC. It codes for CASSNGNQRGGTEQFF.

The chain employs TRBV7-9 and TRBJ2-3; 11 bases agree with TRBD1. The J segment lost 5 bases and the V segment lost 4 bases, leaving 5 bases of the junction unmatched. Germline V CDR1 and CDR2: SEHNR, FQNEAQ (reference sequence). CDR3 length: 15 residues. The CDR3 nucleotides are TGTGCCAGCAGCTACGGACAGGGGGCACAAGATACGCAGTATTTT. This translates into CASSYGQGAQDTQYF.

The chain carries TRBV14 and TRBJ1-1, with 8 positions matching TRBD1. The CDR3 runs to 16 residues. The V segment lost 1 base and the J segment 5 bases; nucleotides outside the gene matches: 9. Germline V CDR1 and CDR2: SGHDN, FVKESK. CDR3 sequence reads: CASSQGIQGGGTEAFF. DNA for the CDR3: TGTGCCAGCAGCCAAGGGATACAGGGGGGAGGGACTGAAGCTTTCTTT.

The rearrangement joins TRBV5-1 to TRBJ2-3, with 10 nucleotides matching TRBD2. The CDR3 is 16 residues long. J was trimmed by 7 bases and V by 0 bases; bases with no gene match: 8. The germline V gene has CDR1 SGHRS and CDR2 YFSETQ. CDR3 sequence reads: CASSLELAGTSNTQYF. CDR3 in DNA: TGCGCCAGCAGCTTGGAACTAGCGGGGACCTCAAATACGCAGTATTTT. The full variable domain, completed using reference TRBV5-1 and TRBJ2-3, is KAGVTQTPRYLIKTRGQQVTLSCSPISGHRSVSWYQQTPGQGLQFLFEYFSETQRNKGNFPGRFSGRQFSNSRSEMNVSTLELGDSALYLCASSLELAGTSNTQYFGPGTRLTVL.

J is TRBJ1-5 and V is TRBV7-2; tentative D call: TRBD1 (6 bases). The CDR3 consists of 19 residues. V dropped 5 bases and J dropped 6 bases, with 29 bases sitting between them. Per the germline V gene, CDR1 is SGHTA and CDR2 is FQGNSA. The CDR3 region is CASSAFRGGTGQPTQPQHF. As DNA, the CDR3 is TGTGCCAGCAGCGCGTTTAGGGGGGGTACTGGACAGCCTACTCAGCCCCAGCATTTT.

This chain uses TRBV21-1 with TRBJ1-6; TRBD1, as called in the table, went unchecked against the DNA. TRBV21-1 is recorded as a pseudogene. The CDR3 is 17 amino acids. The CDR3: CASSKNQALSYNSPLHF. CDR3 DNA: TGTGCCAGCAGCAAAAATCAGGCCCTCTCCTATAATTCACCCCTCCACTTT.

The V gene is TRBV6-6, the J gene TRBJ2-5; 11 bases align to TRBD1. The J call may be mistaken, given a closer DNA end match to TRBJ2-7. The CDR3 runs to 15 residues. Per germline, CDR1 MNHNY and CDR2 SVGAGI (reference sequence). The CDR3 here is CASKPPGQGGYEQYF. The DNA of the CDR3 is TGTGCCAGCAAGCCCCCGGGACAGGGGGGCTACGAGCAGTACTTC.

This clone was observed a handful of times. DNA of the CDR3: TGTGCCAGCAGGGAGGACAGCTCTGGAAACACCATATATTTT. Its translation is CASREDSSGNTIYF. The chain has TRBV6-5 and TRBJ1-3; D possibly corresponds to TRBD1 (6 bases). From germline, CDR1 is MNHEY and CDR2 SVGAGI. This CDR3 spans 14 amino acids. V lost 6 bases, J lost 0 bases, and 9 bases lay in between.

The rearrangement joins TRBV5-6 to TRBJ2-1, with 8 nucleotides matching TRBD1. CDR1 SGHDT and CDR2 YYEEEE come from the germline V gene. V lost 3 bases, J lost 8 bases, and 4 bases stayed unmatched. This CDR3 spans 13 amino acids. Written as DNA, the CDR3 is TGTGCCAGCAGCTGGGGGACAGGCGATGAGCAGTTCTTC. It translates to CASSWGTGDEQFF.

The V call is TRBV7-9, the J call TRBJ1-1; the D gene is possibly TRBD1 (5 bases). In germline, CDR1 is SEHNR, CDR2 FQNEAQ (reference sequence). The V end was cut by 0 bases, the J end by 2 bases, with 10 bases between. The CDR3 covers 15 residues. Here the CDR3 reads CASSLAHRTNTEAFF. In DNA, the CDR3 is TGTGCCAGCAGCTTAGCGCACAGGACCAACACTGAAGCTTTCTTT.

This chain connects TRBV5-4 to TRBJ1-1, with D possibly TRBD1 on 6 matching bases. Germline V gene lookup returns CDR1 SGHNT and CDR2 YYREEE (reference sequence). Trimming took off 4 bases at V and 6 bases at J, with 19 bases between the two ends. This CDR3 is built from 15 residues. The CDR3 spells CASSVREGVRSEAFF. DNA for the CDR3: TGTGCCAGCAGCGTTAGAGAGGGGGTAAGGTCTGAAGCTTTCTTT.

The chain combines TRBV19 with TRBJ1-5, with unresolved D. CDR3 length: 14 amino acids. CDR1 and CDR2 from the germline V gene are LNHDA and SQIVND (reference sequence). The V end was cut by 0 bases, the J end by 7 bases, with 10 bases between. This chain's CDR3 is CASSIEGTGQPQHF. The CDR3 nucleotides are TGTGCCAGTAGTATAGAGGGTACGGGACAGCCCCAGCATTTT.

This rearrangement joins TRBV30 to TRBJ2-1; D possibly corresponds to TRBD2 (6 bases). V lost 4 bases and J 5 bases, leaving 9 bases between the germline ends. CDR1 and CDR2 from the germline V gene are GTSNPN and SVGIG (reference sequence). This CDR3 spans 12 amino acids. CDR3 DNA sequence: TGTGCCTGGACAGGAGGGGACAATGAGCAGTTCTTC. Translation gives CAWTGGDNEQFF.

The genes are TRBV21-1 and TRBJ2-7; the D call of TRBD1 is as the table states it, not checked on the DNA. TRBV21-1 is a documented pseudogene. The CDR3 spans 14 residues. In DNA, the CDR3 is TGTGCCAGCAGCATTCCGGGACAGGGGTACGAGCAGTACTTC. Residues: CASSIPGQGYEQYF.

The V gene is TRBV7-9, the J gene TRBJ2-1; TRBD2 is a possible D gene (5 bases). The V and J ends lost 6 bases and 7 bases respectively, with 19 bases between them. The CDR3 consists of 15 residues. Germline assignment: CDR1 SEHNR and CDR2 FQNEAQ (reference sequence). CDR3 DNA sequence: TGTGCCAGCAGGTCTCGCGGGCTTAGTCGGAATGAGCAGTTCTTC. Translating it yields CASRSRGLSRNEQFF. The full variable domain, with the rest looked up from reference TRBV7-9 and TRBJ2-1, is DTGVSQNPRHKITKRGQNVTFRCDPISEHNRLYWYRQTLGQGPEFLTYFQNEAQLEKSRLLSDRFSAERPKGSFSTLEIQRTEQGDSAMYLCASRSRGLSRNEQFFGPGTRLTVL.

The J gene is TRBJ1-6, the V gene TRBV21-1. TRBV21-1 is a pseudogene segment. The CDR3 sequence is 19 residues long. This CDR3 reads CASSCFSPGRGTTNSPLHF. CDR3 in DNA: TGTGCCAGCAGCTGCTTTTCCCCCGGGCGGGGGACAACTAATTCACCCCTCCACTTT.

The chain couples TRBV7-2 to TRBJ2-1, with 14 bases lining up with TRBD2. The germline CDR1 and CDR2 sequences are SGHTA and FQGNSA. The V gene end was trimmed by 4 bases and the J gene end by 0 bases; junction bases not matched to a gene: 8. The CDR3 length is 19 residues. The CDR3 sequence is CASSSPGLAGDSSYNEQFF. CDR3 nucleotides: TGTGCCAGCAGCTCCCCGGGACTAGCGGGGGACAGCTCCTACAATGAGCAGTTCTTC.

This rearrangement joins TRBV10-3 to TRBJ2-3; 9 nucleotides match TRBD1. In germline, CDR1 is ENHRY, CDR2 SYGVKD. V gave up 4 bases and J gave up 1 base; unmatched junction bases: 15. This CDR3 has 19 amino acids. The DNA of the CDR3 is TGTGCCATCAGTGGTAGCGGACAGGGGTTATCGGTTGGCACAGATACGCAGTATTTT. Encoded protein: CAISGSGQGLSVGTDTQYF.

The CDR3 DNA sequence: TGTGCCAGCAGCCAGGGGGACAGGGGCCAGGAGCCCCAGCATTTT. Its protein is CASSQGDRGQEPQHF. The gene calls are TRBV9 and TRBJ1-5, with 10 bases identical to TRBD1. From germline, CDR1 is SGDLS and CDR2 YYNGEE. The CDR3 totals 15 residues. V lost 4 bases, J lost 8 bases, and 9 bases stayed unmatched.

This clone appeared a single time. This chain joins TRBV6-6 and TRBJ2-1, with TRBD2 identical over 9 bases. Germline V CDR1 and CDR2: MNHNY, SVGAGI (reference sequence). J lost 15 bases, V lost 2 bases, and 8 bases had no gene match. This CDR3 has 13 residues. Here the CDR3 DNA reads TGTGCCAGCAGTTACGAGACTAGCGGACACTTGTTCTTC. Its protein is CASSYETSGHLFF.

V is TRBV6-5 and J is TRBJ2-2; 11 positions agree with TRBD1. V dropped 0 bases and J dropped 6; count of bases not matched to a gene: 3. CDR3 length: 16 amino acids. In germline, CDR1 is MNHEY, CDR2 SVGAGI. CDR3 DNA sequence: TGTGCCAGCAGTTACTCAGCGGGACAGGGGGCCGGGGAGCTGTTTTTT. This encodes CASSYSAGQGAGELFF.

The rearrangement links TRBV27 to TRBJ2-2, with a tentative D call TRBD1 (6 bases). Per the germline V gene, CDR1 is MNHEY and CDR2 is SMNVEV (reference sequence). This CDR3 is 13 amino acids long. Trimming cost V 5 bases and J 3 bases, with 7 bases left between them. The CDR3 sequence: CASSRQDTGELFF. The CDR3 coding sequence is TGTGCCAGCAGTCGACAGGACACCGGGGAGCTGTTTTTT.